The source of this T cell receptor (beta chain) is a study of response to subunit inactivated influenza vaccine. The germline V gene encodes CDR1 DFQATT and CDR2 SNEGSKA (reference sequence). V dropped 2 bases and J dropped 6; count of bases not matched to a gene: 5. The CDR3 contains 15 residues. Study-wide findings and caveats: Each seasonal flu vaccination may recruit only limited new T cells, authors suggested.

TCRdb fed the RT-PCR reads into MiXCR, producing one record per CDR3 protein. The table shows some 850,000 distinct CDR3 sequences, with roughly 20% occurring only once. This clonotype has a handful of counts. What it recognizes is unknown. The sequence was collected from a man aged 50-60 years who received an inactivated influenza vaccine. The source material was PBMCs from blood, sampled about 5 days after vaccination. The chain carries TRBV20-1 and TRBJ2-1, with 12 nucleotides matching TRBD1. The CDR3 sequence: CSARTGTGGRNEQFF. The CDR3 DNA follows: TGCAGTGCTAGAACCGGGACAGGGGGCCGCAATGAGCAGTTCTTC.